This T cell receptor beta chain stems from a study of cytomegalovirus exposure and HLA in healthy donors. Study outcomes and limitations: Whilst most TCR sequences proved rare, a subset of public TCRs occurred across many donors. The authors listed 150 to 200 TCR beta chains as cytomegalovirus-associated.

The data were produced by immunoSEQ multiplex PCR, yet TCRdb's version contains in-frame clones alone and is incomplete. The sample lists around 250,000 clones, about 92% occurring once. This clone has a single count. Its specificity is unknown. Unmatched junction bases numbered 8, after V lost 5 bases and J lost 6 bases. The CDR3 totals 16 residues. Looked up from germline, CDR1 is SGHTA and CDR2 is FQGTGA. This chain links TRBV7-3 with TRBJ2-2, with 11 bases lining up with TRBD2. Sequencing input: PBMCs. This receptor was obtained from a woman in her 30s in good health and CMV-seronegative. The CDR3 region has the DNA TGTGCCAGCAGCCAACCACTAGCGGGAGTCCCCGGGGAGCTGTTTTTT. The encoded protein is CASSQPLAGVPGELFF. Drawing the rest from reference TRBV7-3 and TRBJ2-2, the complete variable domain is GAGVSQTPSNKVTEKGKYVELRCDPISGHTALYWYRQSLGQGPEFLIYFQGTGAADDSGLPNDRFFAVRPEGSVSTLKIQRTERGDSAVYLCASSQPLAGVPGELFFGEGSRLTVL.